The next 5 T cell receptor beta chains were all read from a single sample in a study of beta chain features in type 1 diabetes. The authors reverse transcribed all of the isolated RNA, so sequencing captured expressed TCRB transcripts. TCRdb keeps only in-frame clones here, not all; method: immunoSEQ multiplex PCR. The data show about 150,000 clones, about 8.5% seen once. Sequencing input: central memory CD4+ T cells from blood. The receptor source for this set is a man between 18 and 35 years old in good health.

The chain combines TRBV7-3 with TRBJ2-7; 9 positions agree with TRBD2. With V trimmed by 5 bases and J by 2 bases, 7 bases remained unmatched. Germline CDR1 SGHTA, CDR2 FQGTGA. The CDR3 runs to 15 residues. DNA of the CDR3: TGTGCCAGCAGCCTGTCGACTAGCGGTGCCTACGAGCAGTACTTC. Translated, it gives CASSLSTSGAYEQYF.

The chain joins TRBV7-3 to TRBJ2-3; perhaps TRBD2 as D (6 bases). Germline CDR1 and CDR2: SGHTA and FQGTGA. V was trimmed by 0 bases and J by 0 bases, leaving 16 bases between them. The CDR3 runs 18 residues. CDR3 DNA sequence: TGTGCCAGCAGCTTAACCGGCTTTAGCGGTACTAGCACAGATACGCAGTATTTT. Amino acid sequence: CASSLTGFSGTSTDTQYF.

This clone was picked up a small number of times. V and J are TRBV4-3 and TRBJ1-6; no firm D call. The germline V and J ends were trimmed by 2 bases and 1 base, with 15 bases remaining between them. The CDR3 has 18 amino acids. CDR1 and CDR2 from the germline V gene are LGHNA and YSLEER. The CDR3 protein is CASSQFRPILSYNSPLHF. CDR3 nucleotides: TGCGCCAGCAGCCAATTCAGGCCCATTCTATCCTATAATTCACCCCTCCACTTT.

This clone was picked up a small number of times. The J gene is TRBJ1-2, the V gene TRBV6-5; D ambiguous. CDR1 MNHEY and CDR2 SVGAGI come from the germline V gene. This CDR3 is built from 13 residues. V was shortened by 2 bases and J by 4 bases, with 8 bases between the two germline ends. Here the CDR3 reads CASSYEVTYGYTF. CDR3 DNA sequence: TGTGCCAGCAGTTACGAGGTGACCTATGGCTACACCTTC.

The CDR3 spells CASRASHNEQFF. The CDR3 DNA sequence: TGTGCCAGCAGAGCGTCTCACAATGAGCAGTTCTTC. The chain joins TRBV7-8 to TRBJ2-1; D gene uncertain. Trimming stripped 6 bases from V and 5 bases from J, with 8 bases between. The CDR3 totals 12 residues. CDR1 is SGHVS and CDR2 is FQNEAQ in the germline V gene.